The 21 T cell receptor beta chains listed next were all sequenced from one sample in a study of cytomegalovirus exposure and HLA in healthy donors. It was with 60 Vbeta and 13 Jbeta primers that the PCR ran. Using immunoSEQ multiplex PCR, the repertoire was profiled, and TCRdb retains in-frame clones only, with some absent. The sample carries 150,000 to 200,000 clones, 65% to 85% recorded once. Source material: PBMCs. The receptors shown here come from a male donor in good health and CMV-seropositive.

The V gene is TRBV30, the J gene TRBJ2-3, with 10 positions matching TRBD2. CDR3 length equals 13 residues. Losses at the gene ends were 4 bases for V and 4 bases for J; bases not matched to a gene: 2. Germline CDR1 is GTSNPN and CDR2 is SVGIG (reference sequence). CDR3 in amino acids: CAWTSGSADTQYF. CDR3 DNA sequence: TGTGCCTGGACTAGCGGGAGCGCAGATACGCAGTATTTT.

The rearrangement joins TRBV27 to TRBJ2-7; D possibly corresponds to TRBD2 (5 bases). The CDR3 is 16 amino acids. Looked up from germline, CDR1 is MNHEY and CDR2 is SMNVEV (reference sequence). V shed 3 bases and J shed 0 bases, with 15 bases lying between them. The CDR3 sequence is CASSFSVALSSYEQYF. In nucleotides, the CDR3 is TGTGCCAGCAGTTTCAGTGTAGCGCTTAGCTCCTACGAGCAGTACTTC.

The V and J genes are TRBV2 and TRBJ2-5, with 12 bases aligning to TRBD2. The V gene end was trimmed by 5 bases and the J gene end by 0 bases; junction bases not matched to a gene: 10. Germline CDR1 SNHLY, CDR2 FYNNEI. This CDR3 is built from 18 residues. CDR3 DNA sequence: TGTGCCAGCAGTCGCAGACTAGCGGGGGCCTTATACCAAGAGACCCAGTACTTC. Encoded protein: CASSRRLAGALYQETQYF.

The V gene is TRBV5-1, the J gene TRBJ1-3; TRBD1 matches at 7 bases. In germline, CDR1 is SGHRS, CDR2 YFSETQ. The V segment lost 4 bases and the J segment 4 bases; nucleotides outside the gene matches: 2. CDR3 length: 13 amino acids. For the CDR3, the DNA is TGCGCCAGCAGCAGGGGACAGGGAAACACCATATATTTT. Translation gives CASSRGQGNTIYF.

The chain recombines TRBV5-6 with TRBJ1-2; 7 bases fit TRBD1. Germline CDR1 is SGHDT and CDR2 is YYEEEE. The trim removed 1 base at V and 8 bases at J, leaving 5 bases unmatched. This CDR3 is built from 13 residues. Written as DNA, the CDR3 is TGTGCCAGCAGCTTGAGACAGGGTTTCGGCTACACCTTC. This encodes CASSLRQGFGYTF.

The V and J genes are TRBV7-2 and TRBJ2-7; 7 bases align to TRBD2. CDR3 length: 15 amino acids. With V trimmed by 1 base and J by 7 bases, 10 bases remained unmatched. Germline V gene lookup returns CDR1 SGHTA and CDR2 FQGNSA. Here the CDR3 DNA reads TGTGCCAGCAGCTTAGTTAGGCTAGCGGCAGGGGAGCAGTACTTC. Translating gives CASSLVRLAAGEQYF. Full variable domain (missing parts from reference TRBV7-2 and TRBJ2-7): GAGVSQSPSNKVTEKGKDVELRCDPISGHTALYWYRQSLGQGLEFLIYFQGNSAPDKSGLPSDRFSAERTGGSVSTLTIQRTQQEDSAVYLCASSLVRLAAGEQYFGPGTRLTVT.

The rearrangement uses TRBV9 and TRBJ2-5; the D gene is possibly TRBD2 (7 bases). CDR1 is SGDLS and CDR2 is YYNGEE in the germline V gene. Deletions cut 4 bases from V and 4 bases from J, with 14 bases between. This CDR3 has 14 amino acids. The DNA for the CDR3 is TGTGCCAGCAGCCCAGGAGGGGGGGTAGAGACCCAGTACTTC. Its protein is CASSPGGGVETQYF.

The CDR3 coding sequence is TGTGCCAGCAGCCAATTTGGCCCCGACAGAAGCCAAGAGACCCAGTACTTC. Its translation: CASSQFGPDRSQETQYF. The chain employs TRBV14 and TRBJ2-5, with D maybe TRBD1 (5 bases). Trimming removed 2 bases at V and 1 base at J, with 17 bases between. Germline V lookup: CDR1 SGHDN, CDR2 FVKESK. The CDR3 extends over 17 amino acids. The full variable domain, completed using reference TRBV14 and TRBJ2-5, is EAGVTQFPSHSVIEKGQTVTLRCDPISGHDNLYWYRRVMGKEIKFLLHFVKESKQDESGMPNNRFLAERTGGTYSTLKVQPAELEDSGVYFCASSQFGPDRSQETQYFGPGTRLLVL.

The V gene is TRBV6-5, the J gene TRBJ2-7; 13 bases match TRBD2. CDR1 is MNHEY, CDR2 SVGAGI, per germline. The CDR3 extends over 15 amino acids. Trimming at V came to 7 bases and at J to 5 bases, leaving 8 bases not matched to a gene. The CDR3 DNA reads as TGTGCCAGCACCTTAACCGGGACTAGCGGGAACGAGCAGTACTTC. Encoded protein: CASTLTGTSGNEQYF.

The chain recombines TRBV28 with TRBJ2-7; the match to TRBD1 covers 7 bases. This CDR3 comprises 14 residues. From germline, CDR1 is MDHEN and CDR2 SYDVKM. The junction had 11 bases not matched to a gene; V was cut back by 5 bases and J by 7 bases. The CDR3 protein is CASSPLDRIGEQYF. In nucleotides, the CDR3 is TGTGCCAGCAGTCCTCTGGACAGGATAGGAGAGCAGTACTTC.

This chain links TRBV21-1 with TRBJ1-5; the D call in the table, TRBD1, was not verified against the DNA. TRBV21-1 is tagged as a pseudogene. This CDR3 comprises 17 residues. This CDR3 reads CASSLTTRGRGNQPQHF. The CDR3 nucleotides read TGTGCCAGCAGCTTGACAACAAGGGGCAGGGGGAATCAGCCCCAGCATTTT.

Concerning this clone itself: The sample carries other DNA sequences with the same CDR3. The V gene is TRBV27, the J gene TRBJ2-2; a weak D match, TRBD2 (5 bases). The CDR3 sequence is 12 residues long. Trimming removed 5 bases from V and 6 bases from J, with 7 bases in between. CDR1 and CDR2 from the germline V gene are MNHEY and SMNVEV (reference sequence). DNA of the CDR3: TGTGCCAGCAGTCTGGACTCCGGGGAGCTGTTTTTT. This codes for CASSLDSGELFF.

This sequence joins TRBV7-9 and TRBJ1-5; D is uncertain. From germline, CDR1 is SEHNR and CDR2 FQNEAQ (reference sequence). CDR3 length: 15 amino acids. Trimming took 1 base from V and 4 from J, leaving 11 bases between them. CDR3 region: CASSLGGGRNQPQHF. The DNA for the CDR3 is TGTGCCAGCAGCTTAGGCGGAGGGAGGAATCAGCCCCAGCATTTT.

CDR3 protein: CASSLMAGGNIQYF. Written as DNA, the CDR3 is TGTGCCAGCAGCTTAATGGCAGGGGGAAACATTCAGTACTTC. The chain couples TRBV7-8 to TRBJ2-4, with 7 bases that match TRBD1. CDR1 and CDR2 from the germline V gene are SGHVS and FQNEAQ. The CDR3 length is 14 residues. V shed 2 bases, J shed 6 bases, and the junction held 4 bases outside the gene matches.

This sequence joins TRBV19 and TRBJ2-1, with 11 bases aligning to TRBD2. The CDR3 sequence is 16 residues long. The V and J ends lost 5 bases and 5 bases, in that order; junction bases with no gene match: 8. CDR1 is LNHDA and CDR2 is SQIVND in the germline V gene (reference sequence). The CDR3 loop is CASSPLSGRVDNEQFF. DNA for the CDR3: TGTGCCAGTAGTCCCCTTAGCGGGAGGGTTGACAATGAGCAGTTCTTC.

The chain uses TRBV29-1 and TRBJ2-7, with TRBD2 as a possible D gene (6 bases). This CDR3 has 11 residues. V was cut by 4 bases and J by 2 bases, with 6 bases left in between. Germline CDR1 SQVTM, CDR2 ANQGSEA. The CDR3 DNA reads as TGCAGCGTTGGACTAGCCTACGAGCAGTACTTC. This translates into CSVGLAYEQYF.

This chain joins TRBV18 and TRBJ2-2; the match to TRBD1 covers 10 bases. This CDR3 is built from 13 residues. Germline loops: CDR1 KGHSH, CDR2 LQKENI. The V gene end was trimmed by 3 bases and the J gene end by 10 bases; junction bases not matched to a gene: 2. Here the CDR3 DNA reads TGTGCCAGCTCACCGACAGGGGGCGCGGAGCTGTTTTTT. Translating gives CASSPTGGAELFF.

This rearrangement joins TRBV5-4 to TRBJ2-2, with a tentative D call TRBD1 (5 bases). This CDR3 is 15 amino acids long. V shed 3 bases and J shed 0 bases, with 9 bases lying between them. Germline V gene sequence: CDR1 SGHNT, CDR2 YYREEE (reference sequence). The CDR3 DNA is TGTGCCAGCAGCTACGACAGCGCGAACACCGGGGAGCTGTTTTTT. Amino acid sequence: CASSYDSANTGELFF. Complete variable domain (other parts from reference TRBV5-4 and TRBJ2-2): ETGVTQSPTHLIKTRGQQVTLRCSSQSGHNTVSWYQQALGQGPQFIFQYYREEENGRGNFPPRFSGLQFPNYSSELNVNALELDDSALYLCASSYDSANTGELFFGEGSRLTVL.

The V gene is TRBV28, the J gene TRBJ2-5; perhaps TRBD1 as D (5 bases). The closer fit of TRBJ2-7 to the DNA end suggests the J call may be wrong. This CDR3 contains 12 residues. CDR1 and CDR2 from the germline V gene are MDHEN and SYDVKM. For the CDR3, the DNA is TGTGCCAGCAGTCTGGACAACTACGAGCAGTACTTC. Protein: CASSLDNYEQYF.

This chain connects TRBV7-6 to TRBJ1-5; 8 bases line up with TRBD1. CDR1 and CDR2 (germline): SGHVS, FNYEAQ. Unmatched junction bases numbered 8, after V lost 4 bases and J lost 6 bases. This CDR3 is built from 15 residues. CDR3 region: CASSSGTGLGQPQHF. The CDR3 coding sequence is TGTGCCAGCAGCTCTGGGACAGGACTTGGTCAGCCCCAGCATTTT.

The rearrangement joins TRBV5-1 to TRBJ2-7, with 12 bases identical to TRBD1. In germline, CDR1 is SGHRS, CDR2 YFSETQ. The CDR3 extends over 14 amino acids. V lost 3 bases to trimming and J lost 6 bases; unmatched junction nucleotides: 4. Here the CDR3 DNA reads TGCGCCAGCAGCTCCCGGGACAGGGGGCGCGAGCAGTACTTC. This gives the protein CASSSRDRGREQYF.